The rows below give T cell receptor beta chains drawn from one sample of a study of blood T cell repertoires in COVID-19. Using immunoSEQ multiplex PCR, the repertoire was profiled, and TCRdb retains in-frame clones only, with some absent. The repertoire includes about 100,000 clones, just under 95% of them detected once, and 1.5% to 2.5% sits in the top ten. Material: peripheral blood. The source is a woman between 45 and 60 years old with COVID-19, enrolled during active disease. Each CDR3 is given with its conserved first and last residue. Fields, in order: J gene, clone size, D gene, V gene, CDR3 protein, CDR3 DNA. The D gene is left open where the match is weak. Clone sizes are given selectively: once, few, many, or a class where the clone is expanded.

TRBJ1-6	NA	TRBD1	TRBV7-9	CASSPPGQGNSPLHF	TGTGCCAGCAGCCCCCCGGGACAGGGTAATTCACCCCTCCACTTT
TRBJ1-5	NA	TRBD1	TRBV24-1	CATSDPKVTGGQPQHF	TGTGCCACCAGTGATCCCAAAGTGACAGGGGGCCAGCCCCAGCATTTT
TRBJ2-2	NA	TRBD1	TRBV11-3	CASISGQGAKRELFF	TGTGCCAGCATCTCGGGACAGGGGGCAAAGAGGGAGCTGTTTTTT
TRBJ2-7	NA	NA	TRBV9	CASSVENGWEQYF	TGTGCCAGCAGCGTAGAAAACGGGTGGGAGCAGTACTTC
TRBJ1-6	NA	TRBD1	TRBV4-3	CASSQVVGTGLKNSPLHF	TGCGCCAGCAGCCAAGTAGTCGGGACAGGGTTGAAAAATTCACCCCTCCACTTT
TRBJ1-6	NA	TRBD1	TRBV30	CAWSIRTGKGSPLHF	TGTGCCTGGAGTATCAGGACAGGGAAGGGTTCACCCCTCCACTTT
TRBJ1-3	NA	NA	TRBV4-3	CASSQDARFSGNTIYF	TGCGCCAGCAGCCAAGATGCGCGGTTCTCTGGAAACACCATATATTTT
TRBJ1-5	NA	NA	TRBV15	CATTPTGYQPQHF	TGTGCCACCACCCCGACAGGTTATCAGCCCCAGCATTTT
TRBJ2-7	NA	TRBD1	TRBV28	CASSGQLTSYEQYF	TGTGCCAGCTCGGGACAGCTTACCTCCTACGAGCAGTACTTC
TRBJ2-1	NA	NA	TRBV24-1	CATSGWGSRGYRDNEQFF	TGTGCCACCAGCGGGTGGGGTTCAAGGGGGTACCGGGACAATGAGCAGTTCTTC
TRBJ1-5	few	NA	TRBV6-5	CASTLGVNSNQPQHF	TGTGCCAGCACTCTCGGGGTCAATAGCAATCAGCCCCAGCATTTT
TRBJ1-5	NA	NA	TRBV27	CASSLSGGSRNQPQHF	TGTGCCAGCAGTTTATCGGGGGGTTCCCGCAATCAGCCCCAGCATTTT
TRBJ2-1	once	NA	TRBV7-9	CASSLAGQGNEQFF	TGTGCCAGCAGTTTAGCAGGGCAGGGGAATGAGCAGTTCTTC
TRBJ1-1	NA	NA	TRBV7-3	CASSASPGSEAFF	TGTGCCAGCAGCGCGTCGCCGGGGAGTGAAGCTTTCTTT
TRBJ2-1	NA	TRBD2	TRBV6-5	CASSYLSGGANEQFF	TGTGCCAGCAGTTACTTAAGCGGGGGGGCCAATGAGCAGTTCTTC
TRBJ1-2	NA	NA	TRBV24-1	CATSDFSDSHGYTF	TGTGCCACCAGTGATTTTTCTGACAGTCACGGCTACACCTTC
TRBJ2-5	NA	TRBD2	TRBV6-5	CASRTSGGPQETQYF	TGTGCCAGCAGAACTAGCGGGGGGCCCCAAGAGACCCAGTACTTC
TRBJ1-5	NA	NA	TRBV24-1	CATSGDSNQPQHF	TGTGCCACCAGTGGAGATAGCAATCAGCCCCAGCATTTT
TRBJ2-1	NA	NA	TRBV21-1	CASSKGNRTGPYNEQFF	TGTGCCAGCAGCAAAGGGAATCGGACAGGTCCTTACAATGAGCAGTTCTTC
TRBJ1-5	NA	NA	TRBV4-3	CASSQDPDTYQPQHF	TGCGCCAGCAGCCAAGATCCGGACACCTATCAGCCCCAGCATTTT
TRBJ1-2	NA	NA	TRBV7-2	CASSPDRNYGYTF	TGTGCCAGCAGCCCCGACAGGAACTATGGCTACACCTTC
TRBJ2-5	NA	NA	TRBV27	CASSLSGIGGSETQYF	TGTGCCAGCAGTTTATCGGGCATCGGGGGTTCGGAGACCCAGTACTTC
TRBJ2-5	NA	NA	TRBV6-1	CASSDYGETQYF	TGTGCCAGCAGTGATTACGGGGAGACCCAGTACTTC
TRBJ2-6	NA	NA	TRBV4-2	CASSQDNGGLRSGANVLTF	TGTGCCAGCAGCCAAGATAATGGGGGACTTCGCTCTGGGGCCAACGTCCTGACTTTC